The T cell receptor (beta chain) under discussion was sequenced for a study of blood T cell repertoires in COVID-19. Germline V gene sequence: CDR1 MNHEY, CDR2 SVGAGI. The V gene end was trimmed by 7 bases and the J gene end by 2 bases; junction bases not matched to a gene: 9. This CDR3 comprises 15 residues. Authors' data handling: How many nucleated cells were present was estimated from reference gene primer amplification. TCRdb's copy holds only in-frame clones and misses some; the assay was immunoSEQ multiplex PCR. V and J calls and clone size are given by that table; D and trimming were obtained from the DNA. The sample records 130,000 to 150,000 clones, about four fifths being singletons.

The source material was peripheral blood. The receptor was isolated from a woman between 65 and 79 years old with COVID-19, enrolled during active disease. V is TRBV6-5 and J is TRBJ2-3; 7 bases map to TRBD1. In nucleotides, the CDR3 is TGTGCCAGCATGTTAACAGGGGCCCACACAGATACGCAGTATTTT. The encoded protein is CASMLTGAHTDTQYF.